This T cell receptor (beta chain) emerged from a study of T cell responses to AZD1222 COVID-19 vaccine. The data were produced by immunoSEQ multiplex PCR, yet TCRdb's version contains in-frame clones alone and is incomplete. Here the sample spans 100,000 to 150,000 clones, 91% being singletons. Study conclusions and caveats: Reportedly, nearly half of unique spike TCRs recognized epitopes outside B.1.351/B.1.1.7 mutations.

Some second doses came at about 4 weeks and others at about 12 weeks; these were pooled. This CDR3 has 15 amino acids. Germline values: CDR1 LGHDT, CDR2 YNNKEL (reference sequence). The V gene end was trimmed by 4 bases and the J gene end by 6 bases; junction bases not matched to a gene: 5. Of note for this clone: Its antigen remains unknown.

This specimen was peripheral blood, taken 28 days after the second AZD1222 dose. The TCR sequence derives from an adult who received the AZD1222 COVID-19 vaccine. The V call is TRBV3-1 (or the pseudogene TRBV3-2), the J call TRBJ1-5; 11 nucleotides line up with TRBD1. The CDR3 reads CASSPRTGGGQPQHF. CDR3 bases: TGTGCCAGCAGCCCGCGGACAGGGGGCGGTCAGCCCCAGCATTTT.